This T cell receptor beta chain was sequenced in a study of T cells in Graves' hyperthyroidism and ophthalmopathy. The germline gives CDR1 SQVTM, CDR2 ANQGSEA. CDR3 length equals 12 residues. Trimming at V came to 6 bases and at J to 2 bases, leaving 3 bases not matched to a gene. Authors of the study amplified TCR beta CDR3 regions from RNA transcripts. During a first-round RT-PCR of the TCR CDR3, the HTBI primer set was used. MiXCR was run by TCRdb on the multiplex PCR reads, yielding one entry per CDR3 protein. The sample has around 600,000 distinct CDR3 sequences, 16% seen once. The receptor's source is a woman aged 40 to 50 with Graves' ophthalmopathy. This chain connects TRBV29-1 to TRBJ1-2, with 7 bases matching TRBD1. The sequencing sample was made of blood. The CDR3 bases are TGCAGCGTCCTGGGACAGAACTATGGCTACACCTTC. Translation gives CSVLGQNYGYTF.